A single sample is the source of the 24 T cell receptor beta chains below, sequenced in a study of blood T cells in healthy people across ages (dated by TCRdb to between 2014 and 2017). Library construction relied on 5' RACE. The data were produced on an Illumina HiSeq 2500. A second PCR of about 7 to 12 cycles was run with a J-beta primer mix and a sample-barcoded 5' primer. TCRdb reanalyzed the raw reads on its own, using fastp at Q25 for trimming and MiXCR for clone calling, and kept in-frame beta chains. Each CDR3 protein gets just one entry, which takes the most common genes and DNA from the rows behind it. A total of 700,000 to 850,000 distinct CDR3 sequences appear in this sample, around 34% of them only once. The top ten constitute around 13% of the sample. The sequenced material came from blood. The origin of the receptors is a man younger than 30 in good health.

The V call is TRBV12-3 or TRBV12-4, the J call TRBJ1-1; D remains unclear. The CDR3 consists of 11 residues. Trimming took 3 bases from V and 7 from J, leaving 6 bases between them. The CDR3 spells CASSLKGEAFF. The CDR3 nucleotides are TGTGCCAGCAGTTTGAAGGGTGAAGCTTTCTTT.

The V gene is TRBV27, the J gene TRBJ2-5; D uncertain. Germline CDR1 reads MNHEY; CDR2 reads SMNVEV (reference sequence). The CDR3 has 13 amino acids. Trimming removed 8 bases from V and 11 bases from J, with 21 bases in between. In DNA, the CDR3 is TGTGCCAGCCTGGGCACTTACTACGATGAGCAGTACTTC. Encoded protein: CASLGTYYDEQYF.

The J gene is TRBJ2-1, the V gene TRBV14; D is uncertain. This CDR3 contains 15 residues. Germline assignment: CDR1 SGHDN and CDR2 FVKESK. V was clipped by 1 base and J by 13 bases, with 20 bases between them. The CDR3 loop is CASSQVSATFETQFF. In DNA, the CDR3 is TGTGCCAGCAGCCAAGTTTCAGCGACATTTGAGACCCAGTTCTTC.

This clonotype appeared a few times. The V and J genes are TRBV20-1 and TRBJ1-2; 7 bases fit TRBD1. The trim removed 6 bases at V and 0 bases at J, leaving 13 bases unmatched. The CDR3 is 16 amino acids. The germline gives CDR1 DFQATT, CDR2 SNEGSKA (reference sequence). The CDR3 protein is CSAPQPRQGANYGYTF. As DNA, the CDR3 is TGCAGTGCCCCTCAGCCCCGACAGGGAGCTAACTATGGCTACACCTTC.

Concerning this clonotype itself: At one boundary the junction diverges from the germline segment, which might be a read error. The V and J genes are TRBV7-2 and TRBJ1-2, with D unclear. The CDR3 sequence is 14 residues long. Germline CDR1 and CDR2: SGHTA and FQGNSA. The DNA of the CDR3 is TGTGCCGGCAGCTTAGGTACATCTTACTATGGCTACACCTTC. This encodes CAGSLGTSYYGYTF.

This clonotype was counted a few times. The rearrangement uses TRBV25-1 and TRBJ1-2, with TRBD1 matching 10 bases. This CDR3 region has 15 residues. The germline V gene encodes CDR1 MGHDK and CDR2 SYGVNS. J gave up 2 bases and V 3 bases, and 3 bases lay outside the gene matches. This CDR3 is CASSDRDRGNYGYTF. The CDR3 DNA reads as TGTGCCAGCAGTGATCGGGACAGGGGAAACTATGGCTACACCTTC.

CDR3 DNA sequence: TGTGCCACCAGCAGAAGCCCCAGGGACGGGGACACCGGGGAGCTGTTTTTT. It encodes CATSRSPRDGDTGELFF. The chain recombines TRBV15 with TRBJ2-2, with D possibly being TRBD1 or TRBD2 (5 bases each). There are 17 residues in the CDR3. Trimming left V 2 bases short and J 3 bases short, with 16 bases between. Germline CDR1 LNHNV, CDR2 YYDKDF (reference sequence).

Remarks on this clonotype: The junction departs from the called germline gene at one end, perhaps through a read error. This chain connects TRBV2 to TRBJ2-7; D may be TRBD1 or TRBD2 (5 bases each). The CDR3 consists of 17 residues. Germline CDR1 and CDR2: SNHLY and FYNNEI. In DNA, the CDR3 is TGTGCCAACAGTGAAGCGCTTCGAGGGGACCTCCAATCCGAGCAGTACTTC. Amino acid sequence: CANSEALRGDLQSEQYF.

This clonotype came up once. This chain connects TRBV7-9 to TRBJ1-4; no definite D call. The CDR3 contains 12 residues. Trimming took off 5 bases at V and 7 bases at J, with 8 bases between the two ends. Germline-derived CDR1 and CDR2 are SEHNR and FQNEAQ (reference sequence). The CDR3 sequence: CASSLEVEKLFF. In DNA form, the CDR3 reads TGTGCCAGCAGCCTAGAGGTTGAAAAACTGTTTTTT. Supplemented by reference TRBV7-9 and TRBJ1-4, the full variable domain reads DTGVSQNPRHKITKRGQNVTFRCDPISEHNRLYWYRQTLGQGPEFLTYFQNEAQLEKSRLLSDRFSAERPKGSFSTLEIQRTEQGDSAMYLCASSLEVEKLFFGSGTQLSVL.

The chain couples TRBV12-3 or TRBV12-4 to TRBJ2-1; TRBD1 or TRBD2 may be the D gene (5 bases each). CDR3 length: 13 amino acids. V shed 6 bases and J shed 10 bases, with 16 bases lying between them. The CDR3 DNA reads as TGTGCCAGCAGGGAAGGGACGGGCACGGAGCAGTTCTTC. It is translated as CASREGTGTEQFF.

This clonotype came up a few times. The CDR3 sequence: CASTPGANVLTF. CDR3 nucleotides: TGTGCCAGCACTCCTGGGGCCAACGTCCTGACTTTC. The chain uses TRBV6-2 or TRBV6-3 and TRBJ2-6; D is unclear. The CDR3 totals 12 residues. The V gene lost 7 bases and the J gene lost 2 bases, with 3 bases spanning the gap. Germline V gene lookup returns CDR1 MNHEY and CDR2 SVGEGT.

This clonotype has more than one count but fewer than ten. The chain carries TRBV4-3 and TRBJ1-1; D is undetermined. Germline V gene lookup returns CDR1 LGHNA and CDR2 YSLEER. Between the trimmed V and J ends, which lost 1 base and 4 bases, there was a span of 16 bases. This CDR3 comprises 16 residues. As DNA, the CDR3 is TGCGCCAGCAGCCAAGCCTCGGCAGGAGGGTTCACTGAAGCTTTCTTT. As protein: CASSQASAGGFTEAFF.

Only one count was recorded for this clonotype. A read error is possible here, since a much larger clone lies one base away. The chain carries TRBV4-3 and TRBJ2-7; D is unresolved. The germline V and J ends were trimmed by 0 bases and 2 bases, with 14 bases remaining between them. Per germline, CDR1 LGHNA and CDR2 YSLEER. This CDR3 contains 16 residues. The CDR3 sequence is CASSQERRGLAYEQYF. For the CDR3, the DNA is TGCGCCAGCAGCCAAGAGAGGAGAGGTCTAGCCTACGAGCAGTACTTC.

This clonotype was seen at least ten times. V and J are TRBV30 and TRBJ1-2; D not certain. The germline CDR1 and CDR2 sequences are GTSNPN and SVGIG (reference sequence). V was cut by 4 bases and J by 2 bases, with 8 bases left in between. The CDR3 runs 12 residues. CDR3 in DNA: TGTGCCTGGAAATCCAGCAACTATGGCTACACCTTC. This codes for CAWKSSNYGYTF.

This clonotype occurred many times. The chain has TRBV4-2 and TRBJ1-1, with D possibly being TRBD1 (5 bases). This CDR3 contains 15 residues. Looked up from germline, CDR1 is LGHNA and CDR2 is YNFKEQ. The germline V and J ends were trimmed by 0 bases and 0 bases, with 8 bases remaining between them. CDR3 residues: CASSQEGRVNTEAFF. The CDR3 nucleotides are TGTGCCAGCAGCCAAGAGGGCAGGGTGAACACTGAAGCTTTCTTT.

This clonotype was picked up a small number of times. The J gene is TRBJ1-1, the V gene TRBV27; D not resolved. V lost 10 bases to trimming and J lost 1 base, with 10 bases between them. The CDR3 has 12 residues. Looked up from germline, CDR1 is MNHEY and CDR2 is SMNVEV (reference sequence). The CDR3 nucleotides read TGTGCCACGGGGAGGGAGAACACTGAAGCTTTCTTT. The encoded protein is CATGRENTEAFF.

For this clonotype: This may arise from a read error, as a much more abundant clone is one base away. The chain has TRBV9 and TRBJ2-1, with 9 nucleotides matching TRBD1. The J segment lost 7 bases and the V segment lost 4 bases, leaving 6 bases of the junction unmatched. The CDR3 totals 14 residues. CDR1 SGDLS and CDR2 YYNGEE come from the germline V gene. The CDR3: CASSIQGARNEQFF. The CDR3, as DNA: TGTGCCAGCAGCATACAGGGGGCGCGTAATGAGCAGTTCTTC.

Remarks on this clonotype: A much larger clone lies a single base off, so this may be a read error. The CDR3, as DNA: TGTGCCAGCAGTTTATCGACTAGCTCCTACAATGAGCAGTACTTC. As protein: CASSLSTSSYNEQYF. V is TRBV27 and J is TRBJ2-1, with 7 bases fitting TRBD2. The DNA end lines up better with TRBJ2-7; the J call may be wrong. This CDR3 spans 15 amino acids. Germline lookup yields CDR1 MNHEY and CDR2 SMNVEV (reference sequence).

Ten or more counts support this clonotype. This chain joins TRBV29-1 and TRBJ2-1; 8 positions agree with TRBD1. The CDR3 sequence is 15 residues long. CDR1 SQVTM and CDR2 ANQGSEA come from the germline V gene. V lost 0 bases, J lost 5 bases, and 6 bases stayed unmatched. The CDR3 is CSVEDRTGSDNEQFF. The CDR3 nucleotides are TGCAGCGTTGAAGATCGGACAGGGTCCGACAATGAGCAGTTCTTC.

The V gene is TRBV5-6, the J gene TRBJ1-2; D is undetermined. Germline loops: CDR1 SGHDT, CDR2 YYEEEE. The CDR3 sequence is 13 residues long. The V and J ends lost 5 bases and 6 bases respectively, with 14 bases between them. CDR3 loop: CASRGSLRDGYTF. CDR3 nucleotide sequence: TGTGCCAGCAGGGGAAGCCTTCGGGATGGCTACACCTTC.

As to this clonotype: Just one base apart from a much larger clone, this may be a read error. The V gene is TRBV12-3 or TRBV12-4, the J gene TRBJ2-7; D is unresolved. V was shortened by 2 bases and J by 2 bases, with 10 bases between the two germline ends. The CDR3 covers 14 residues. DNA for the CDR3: TGTGCCAGCAGTTTACTTACGGAGACCTACGAGCAGTACTTC. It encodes CASSLLTETYEQYF.

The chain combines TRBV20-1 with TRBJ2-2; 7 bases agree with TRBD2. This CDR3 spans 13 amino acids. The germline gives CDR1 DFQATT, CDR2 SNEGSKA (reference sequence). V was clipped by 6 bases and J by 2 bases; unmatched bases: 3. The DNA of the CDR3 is TGCAGTGCCGGGACTACCAACACCGGGGAGCTGTTTTTT. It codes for CSAGTTNTGELFF.

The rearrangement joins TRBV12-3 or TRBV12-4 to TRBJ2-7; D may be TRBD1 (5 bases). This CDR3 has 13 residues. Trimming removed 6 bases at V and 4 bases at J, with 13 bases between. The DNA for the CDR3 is TGTGCCAGCAGCCCAAGGGGAACATACGAGCAGTACTTC. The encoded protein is CASSPRGTYEQYF.

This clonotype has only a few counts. CDR3 region: CASSPTQGNSPLHF. The CDR3 nucleotides are TGTGCCAGCTCACCTACACAGGGTAATTCACCCCTCCACTTT. The chain combines TRBV18 with TRBJ1-6; D perhaps matches TRBD1 (6 bases). The CDR3 consists of 14 residues. Germline-derived CDR1 and CDR2 are KGHSH and LQKENI. V lost 3 bases and J lost 6, with 9 bases in between.